One and the same sample provided the 27 T cell receptor beta chains below, sequenced in a study of T cell repertoires in cytomegalovirus infection. Antigen specificity for these receptors is unknown. MiXCR, applied by TCRdb to the reads, yields one record per CDR3 protein. The sample includes tens of thousands of distinct CDR3 sequences, approximately 46% of them seen just once. Sequencing used CD8+ T cells from cultured PBMCs, obtained from culture after CMV antigen stimulation. These receptors all stem from a human donor in good health (CMV status not recorded). Some clones in this sample may be carry-over from other donors' samples.

CDR3 sequence: CASSPRGGNSPLHF. The CDR3 coding sequence is TGTGCCAGCAGCCCCCGAGGGGGAAATTCACCCCTCCACTTT. V usage is TRBV7-4 and J usage is TRBJ1-6, with D possibly TRBD1 on 6 matching bases. Germline V gene sequence: CDR1 SGHVT, CDR2 SQSDAQ. There are 14 residues in the CDR3. V gave up 5 bases and J gave up 7 bases, with 12 bases separating them.

The V gene is TRBV5-1, the J gene TRBJ2-3, with 7 bases aligning to TRBD2. V gave up 0 bases and J gave up 1 base; unmatched junction bases: 2. The CDR3 consists of 15 residues. Germline V lookup: CDR1 SGHRS, CDR2 YFSETQ. The DNA of the CDR3 is TGCGCCAGCAGCTTGGAGCGGGACGGCACAGATACGCAGTATTTT. The encoded protein is CASSLERDGTDTQYF.

There are a few counts of this clonotype. The chain employs TRBV7-8 and TRBJ2-1, with TRBD1 matching 9 bases. This CDR3 comprises 16 residues. The ends lost 1 base at V and 8 bases at J; junction bases unmatched: 9. Germline CDR1 SGHVS, CDR2 FQNEAQ. In DNA, the CDR3 is TGTGCCAGCAGCTTAGAACCGGGACAGGGTTACTATGAGCAGTTCTTC. Translation gives CASSLEPGQGYYEQFF.

This clonotype appeared a few times. V is TRBV7-6 and J is TRBJ2-1; possible D gene TRBD1, 6 bases. There are 16 residues in the CDR3. Germline V gives CDR1 SGHVS, CDR2 FNYEAQ. Trimming cost V 1 base and J 0 bases, with 10 bases left between them. The CDR3 protein is CASSLETGFSYNEQFF. CDR3 DNA: TGTGCCAGCAGCTTAGAGACAGGCTTCTCCTACAATGAGCAGTTCTTC.

This clonotype was observed a few times. The chain links TRBV7-8 to TRBJ2-7; D is unresolved. Germline CDR1 reads SGHVS; CDR2 reads FQNEAQ. Trimming stripped 0 bases from V and 3 bases from J, with 12 bases between. This CDR3 comprises 15 residues. CDR3 region: CASSLAMGSRYEQYF. The CDR3, as DNA: TGTGCCAGCAGCTTAGCGATGGGTTCCCGCTACGAGCAGTACTTC.

V and J are TRBV28 and TRBJ2-7; no firm D call. There are 16 residues in the CDR3. Germline V gene sequence: CDR1 MDHEN, CDR2 SYDVKM. V lost 4 bases and J lost 1, with 17 bases in between. The CDR3 loop is CASSSTRAGRSYEQYF. For the CDR3, the DNA is TGTGCCAGCAGTTCTACTCGGGCTGGAAGGTCCTACGAGCAGTACTTC.

The V and J genes are TRBV7-9 and TRBJ2-5, with D tentatively TRBD1 or TRBD2 (5 bases each). V was pared by 5 bases and J by 2 bases, with 15 bases between. CDR1 is SEHNR, CDR2 FQNEAQ, per germline (reference sequence). The CDR3 is 15 amino acids. For the CDR3, the DNA is TGTGCCAGCAGCCCCCTCCCGGGACCTCAAGAGACCCAGTACTTC. It yields the protein CASSPLPGPQETQYF.

This chain uses TRBV19 with TRBJ2-1, with 8 bases aligning to TRBD1. V trimming: 5 bases; J trimming: 9 bases; junction bases outside the gene matches: 6. Germline CDR1 is LNHDA and CDR2 is SQIVND (reference sequence). This CDR3 region has 13 residues. The CDR3 here is CASSPQGAVEQFF. The CDR3 DNA reads TGTGCCAGTAGTCCCCAGGGGGCGGTTGAGCAGTTCTTC.

The V call is TRBV29-1, the J call TRBJ1-5; D ambiguous. The CDR3 length is 12 residues. Germline loops: CDR1 SQVTM, CDR2 ANQGSEA. V lost 4 bases to trimming and J lost 3 bases, with 7 bases between them. For the CDR3, the DNA is TGCAGCGTTGGAAGAGACAATCAGCCCCAGCATTTT. Translation: CSVGRDNQPQHF.

The rearrangement joins TRBV7-9 to TRBJ1-2; TRBD1 might be the D (5 bases). Germline loops: CDR1 SEHNR, CDR2 FQNEAQ (reference sequence). The V end lost 5 bases, the J end lost 10 bases, and 20 bases lay between the germline ends. The CDR3 spans 14 residues. CDR3 sequence (DNA): TGTGCCAGCAGCCCTCCGAGGGGCCCCCTAAACTACACCTTC. Amino acids: CASSPPRGPLNYTF.

In DNA form, the CDR3 reads TGTGCCAGCAGTTTCTCGGCGGGACAGCCCCAGCATTTT. Its translation is CASSFSAGQPQHF. This chain joins TRBV27 and TRBJ1-5; D not certain. Germline CDR1 and CDR2: MNHEY and SMNVEV (reference sequence). CDR3 length: 13 amino acids. Deletions cut 3 bases from V and 7 bases from J, with 10 bases between.

The CDR3 loop is CATSRDQGREDTDTQYF. CDR3 in DNA: TGTGCCACCAGCAGAGATCAGGGCAGAGAAGACACAGATACGCAGTATTTT. V and J are TRBV15 and TRBJ2-3; tentatively, D is TRBD1 (5 bases). The CDR3 loop spans 17 amino acids. The V end was cut by 0 bases, the J end by 2 bases, with 15 bases between. CDR1 is LNHNV and CDR2 is YYDKDF in the germline V gene (reference sequence).

This chain connects TRBV7-2 to TRBJ2-5; D not resolved. V was shortened by 1 base and J by 5 bases, with 14 bases between the two germline ends. The CDR3 sequence is 15 residues long. Germline CDR1 and CDR2: SGHTA and FQGNSA. CDR3 region: CASSLELAYQETQYF. Here the CDR3 DNA reads TGTGCCAGCAGCTTAGAGTTGGCATATCAGGAGACCCAGTACTTC.

This chain connects TRBV7-4 to TRBJ2-5, with D perhaps matching TRBD2 (5 bases). V dropped 5 bases and J dropped 5 bases, with 12 bases sitting between them. The CDR3 is 13 amino acids. From germline, CDR1 is SGHVT and CDR2 SQSDAQ. The CDR3 loop reads CASSHGIAETQYF. CDR3 sequence (DNA): TGTGCCAGCAGCCACGGTATAGCGGAGACCCAGTACTTC.

The chain has TRBV7-4 and TRBJ2-1, with 8 bases identical to TRBD2. J was trimmed by 5 bases and V by 5 bases; bases with no gene match: 14. The CDR3 spans 17 residues. Germline values: CDR1 SGHVT, CDR2 SQSDAQ. CDR3 residues: CASSPPGGATEDNEQFF. The CDR3 bases are TGTGCCAGCAGCCCCCCGGGGGGGGCTACGGAGGACAATGAGCAGTTCTTC.

The J gene is TRBJ1-2, the V gene TRBV7-6; D gene ambiguous. V was shortened by 1 base and J by 8 bases, with 5 bases between the two germline ends. CDR1 is SGHVS and CDR2 is FNYEAQ in the germline V gene. The CDR3 is made up of 11 amino acids. The CDR3 loop reads CASSLERGYTF. In DNA, the CDR3 is TGTGCCAGCAGCTTAGAAAGAGGCTACACCTTC.

The CDR3 DNA reads TGTGCCAGCAGCTCCCCAGGGGGCGACGAGCAGTACTTC. Translation: CASSSPGGDEQYF. The chain couples TRBV7-3 to TRBJ2-7; 8 bases align to TRBD1. The trim removed 4 bases at V and 5 bases at J, leaving 4 bases unmatched. There are 13 residues in the CDR3. Germline values: CDR1 SGHTA, CDR2 FQGTGA.

This sequence joins TRBV11-2 and TRBJ2-3; 7 bases agree with TRBD1. V was clipped by 1 base and J by 4 bases; unmatched bases: 8. Germline CDR1 is SGHAT and CDR2 is FQNNGV. CDR3 size: 16 residues. The CDR3 loop is CASSLGQGTVADTQYF. The CDR3 DNA reads TGTGCCAGCAGCTTAGGACAGGGTACGGTTGCAGATACGCAGTATTTT.

The J gene is TRBJ2-5, the V gene TRBV7-3; no firm D call. In germline, CDR1 is SGHTA, CDR2 FQGTGA. The germline V and J ends were trimmed by 5 bases and 5 bases, with 18 bases remaining between them. The CDR3 is 15 residues long. This chain's CDR3 is CASSPLGPSRETQYF. Written as DNA, the CDR3 is TGTGCCAGCAGCCCGTTGGGCCCCTCGAGGGAGACCCAGTACTTC.

The rearrangement links TRBV7-3 to TRBJ2-2; 8 bases map to TRBD2. The trim removed 1 base at V and 0 bases at J, leaving 1 base unmatched. The CDR3 sequence is 16 residues long. CDR1 is SGHTA, CDR2 FQGTGA, per germline. The CDR3 DNA is TGTGCCAGCAGCTTAATAGCGGGGACGAACACCGGGGAGCTGTTTTTT. Residues: CASSLIAGTNTGELFF. Supplemented by reference TRBV7-3 and TRBJ2-2, the full variable domain reads GAGVSQTPSNKVTEKGKYVELRCDPISGHTALYWYRQSLGQGPEFLIYFQGTGAADDSGLPNDRFFAVRPEGSVSTLKIQRTERGDSAVYLCASSLIAGTNTGELFFGEGSRLTVL.

The chain carries TRBV7-8 and TRBJ1-6, with a weak D call TRBD1 (6 bases). Germline assignment: CDR1 SGHVS and CDR2 FQNEAQ. Trimming removed 5 bases at V and 9 bases at J, with 20 bases between. This CDR3 is built from 16 residues. The CDR3 loop is CASSRGGLAVSSPLHF. The CDR3 bases are TGTGCCAGCAGCCGAGGGGGGTTGGCTGTCTCTTCACCCCTCCACTTT.

The sample holds a few counts of this clonotype. The gene calls are TRBV6-5 and TRBJ2-1, with D hard to call. Between the trimmed V and J ends, which lost 0 bases and 6 bases, there was a span of 15 bases. Germline V gene sequence: CDR1 MNHEY, CDR2 SVGAGI. This CDR3 has 16 amino acids. The CDR3 sequence: CASSYSYGVGLNEQFF. The CDR3 DNA follows: TGTGCCAGCAGTTACTCCTACGGTGTCGGCCTCAATGAGCAGTTCTTC.

This chain links TRBV7-9 with TRBJ2-7; 7 nucleotides align to TRBD1. Trimming cost V 5 bases and J 3 bases; bases outside gene matches: 7. This CDR3 is 14 amino acids long. Germline V gene lookup returns CDR1 SEHNR and CDR2 FQNEAQ (reference sequence). The CDR3 spells CASSPRQGIYEQYF. The CDR3 DNA sequence: TGTGCCAGCAGCCCCCGACAGGGAATCTACGAGCAGTACTTC.

The rearrangement uses TRBV7-9 and TRBJ2-7, with 8 bases lining up with TRBD1. The CDR3 is 17 amino acids. The V gene end was trimmed by 0 bases and the J gene end by 3 bases; junction bases not matched to a gene: 10. Germline CDR1 and CDR2: SEHNR and FQNEAQ (reference sequence). Written as DNA, the CDR3 is TGTGCCAGCAGCTTAGCCGGGACAGGCGTTTTGAACTACGAGCAGTACTTC. This translates into CASSLAGTGVLNYEQYF.

In the case of this clonotype: Mismatch with germline at one junction end may stem from a read error. The rearrangement uses TRBV7-2 and TRBJ2-1; D is unclear. The CDR3 extends over 17 amino acids. Germline V gene lookup returns CDR1 SGHTA and CDR2 FQGNSA. CDR3 DNA sequence: TGTGCCCGCAGCTTAGATTTCCGGGCTGGCCCCTACAATGAGCAGTTCTTC. It translates to CARSLDFRAGPYNEQFF. Complete variable domain (other parts from reference TRBV7-2 and TRBJ2-1): GAGVSQSPSNKVTEKGKDVELRCDPISGHTALYWYRQSLGQGLEFLIYFQGNSAPDKSGLPSDRFSAERTGGSVSTLTIQRTQQEDSAVYLCARSLDFRAGPYNEQFFGPGTRLTVL.

The rearrangement uses TRBV10-3 and TRBJ2-4; tentatively, D is TRBD1 or TRBD2 (6 bases each). CDR1 ENHRY and CDR2 SYGVKD come from the germline V gene. The CDR3 loop spans 16 amino acids. Trimming shortened V by 2 bases and J by 6 bases, and 17 bases separated the two germline ends. The CDR3, as DNA: TGTGCCATCAGTGAGGCCACAGGGAGGCTCGGAAACATTCAGTACTTC. Translating it yields CAISEATGRLGNIQYF.

This clonotype was found many times. The chain's CDR3 is CASSPDNNQPQHF. The CDR3 region has the DNA TGTGCCAGCAGTCCGGACAACAATCAGCCCCAGCATTTT. The chain employs TRBV7-9 and TRBJ1-5, with TRBD1 as a possible D gene (5 bases). The ends were cut back, 6 bases at V and 3 bases at J, with 9 bases in the middle. The CDR3 has 13 amino acids. Germline V gene lookup returns CDR1 SEHNR and CDR2 FQNEAQ (reference sequence).